This TCR beta chain was found in a study of blood T cell repertoires in COVID-19. Study information: COVID-19 samples from acute and convalescent phases originated in the United States, Italy and Spain.

Clones were sequenced by immunoSEQ multiplex PCR, and TCRdb holds only the in-frame ones, with some missing. This sample yields hundreds of thousands of clones, of which over 85% are seen a single time; 2.9% belongs to the top ten. This CDR3 region has 14 residues. The germline CDR1 and CDR2 sequences are LNHDA and SQIVND (reference sequence). The ends were cut back, 4 bases at V and 4 bases at J, with 11 bases in the middle. The J gene is TRBJ1-3, the V gene TRBV19; D possibly corresponds to TRBD1 (6 bases). The origin of this receptor is a woman aged 45-65 years who had been exposed to COVID-19. Sample: PBMCs or T cells enriched from blood (not recorded which). The CDR3 DNA reads as TGTGCCAGTAGTACCGGGACACCCGGAAACACCATATATTTT. As protein: CASSTGTPGNTIYF.